The clone carrying this T cell receptor (beta chain) was found a few times. The entry originates in a study of blood T cell repertoires in COVID-19. Study context: Researchers got acute and convalescent COVID-19 samples from the United States, Italy and Spain. In each case, the material was cDNA or gDNA derived from T cells, B-cell-depleted T cells, or PBMCs.

CDR1 is LNHNV, CDR2 YYDKDF, per germline (reference sequence). Trimming took 2 bases from V and 5 from J; bases not matched to a gene: 9. There are 16 residues in the CDR3. Profiled with immunoSEQ multiplex PCR; TCRdb holds only in-frame clones, not every one. This sample has 60,000 to 85,000 clones, with around nine tenths found just once. This clonotype originated in a man in his forties with COVID-19, enrolled during active disease. The sample comprised peripheral blood. The V gene is TRBV15, the J gene TRBJ2-1; 7 nucleotides match TRBD1. CDR3 region: CATSRLNRDRDNEQFF. The CDR3 DNA reads TGTGCCACCAGCAGACTGAACCGGGACAGAGACAATGAGCAGTTCTTC.